A single sample gave rise to the 5 T cell receptor beta chains below, sequenced in a study of response to subunit inactivated influenza vaccine (dated by TCRdb to between 2018 and 2020). The library was made by RT-PCR. The sequencing machine was an Illumina HiSeq 2500. TCRdb reworked the public reads: Q25 trimming with fastp, MiXCR clone assembly, productive beta chains retained. Every entry covers one CDR3 protein and lists the most common genes and DNA from its rows. The sample data list roughly 180,000 distinct CDR3 sequences, and about 9% of these were observed just once. The ten largest clones take up roughly 10% of the sample. Sequencing was performed on non-naive T cells sorted from PBMCs, taken on the day of vaccination. The cell subset or site label, as the study defines it: memory T cell fraction. The receptors here all came from a man aged 50 to 59 who received an inactivated influenza vaccine. Donor details come from another sample of the same person, matched by shared clones.

CDR3 nucleotide sequence: TGTGCCAGAACGGTTAGCACTGAAGCTTTCTTT. This translates into CARTVSTEAFF. V is TRBV30 and J is TRBJ1-1; D is unclear. Germline V lookup: CDR1 GTSNPN, CDR2 SVGIG (reference sequence). CDR3 length: 11 amino acids. V was clipped by 8 bases and J by 4 bases, with 11 bases between them.

The chain combines TRBV7-9 with TRBJ2-2; unclear D gene. V shed 5 bases and J shed 3 bases, with 13 bases lying between them. Germline V CDR1 and CDR2: SEHNR, FQNEAQ (reference sequence). The CDR3 has 15 residues. CDR3 bases: TGTGCCAGCAGCCCCCAGTTTGCGGACACCGGGGAGCTGTTTTTT. Its translation is CASSPQFADTGELFF.

This clonotype showed up many times. The genes are TRBV6-5 and TRBJ2-1; D uncertain. Germline assignment: CDR1 MNHEY and CDR2 SVGAGI. This CDR3 comprises 14 residues. V lost 2 bases and J 1 base, leaving 6 bases between the germline ends. CDR3 protein: CASSYVGSYNEQFF. The DNA of the CDR3 is TGTGCCAGCAGTTACGTGGGTTCCTACAATGAGCAGTTCTTC.

CDR3: CASRLNRGSNTGELFF. The CDR3 DNA follows: TGTGCCAGCAGGTTGAACAGGGGCTCGAACACCGGGGAGCTGTTTTTT. The chain couples TRBV7-8 to TRBJ2-2, with 7 nucleotides matching TRBD1. The V gene's germline CDR1 is SGHVS and CDR2 FQNEAQ. V lost 6 bases to trimming and J lost 0 bases; unmatched junction nucleotides: 7. The CDR3 contains 16 residues.

This clonotype occurred many times. The chain has TRBV28 and TRBJ2-1, with 8 positions matching TRBD2. V shed 9 bases and J 6 bases; nucleotides not matched to a gene: 13. Germline CDR1 is MDHEN and CDR2 is SYDVKM. This CDR3 spans 15 amino acids. The CDR3 loop is CASGFREGLSNEQFF. The CDR3 region has the DNA TGTGCCAGTGGGTTCCGGGAGGGTCTTAGCAATGAGCAGTTCTTC.